This TCR beta chain was profiled in a study of blood T cells in healthy people across ages. PCR was performed a second time for about 6 to 11 cycles using a sample-barcoded 5' primer and a J-beta primer mix. TCRdb passed the 5' RACE reads through MiXCR, listing each CDR3 protein once. The top ten hold 10% to 15% of the sample, which has around 850,000 distinct CDR3 sequences, roughly 35% seen once. This clonotype has only a few counts. Per individual sample, total RNA of at least 5.5 micrograms was extracted. Germline-derived CDR1 and CDR2 are SGHTA and FQGTGA. The ends lost 5 bases at V and 4 bases at J; junction bases unmatched: 11. This CDR3 comprises 17 residues.

The chain employs TRBV7-3 and TRBJ2-3; 11 positions agree with TRBD2. The receptor comes from a young man in good health. Sequencing was performed on blood. CDR3 residues: CASSRLNSGGGPDTQYF. CDR3 DNA: TGTGCCAGCAGCCGTCTCAATAGCGGGGGGGGTCCAGATACGCAGTATTTT.